These 20 T cell receptor beta chains were all obtained from the same sample, sequenced in a study of blood T cells in healthy people across ages. For the second PCR, which ran for about 6 to 12 cycles, a sample-barcoded 5' primer and a J-beta primer mix were used. TCRdb used MiXCR to reprocess the 5' RACE reads, holding one entry per CDR3 protein. The sample has roughly 1,700,000 distinct CDR3 sequences, 25% to 30% seen once. Sequenced input: blood. These receptors all come from a woman aged 25-40 years in good health.

This clonotype has a handful of counts. The CDR3 loop reads CSVEDQARGYANTEAFF. The CDR3 bases are TGCAGCGTTGAAGATCAGGCCAGGGGCTATGCGAACACTGAAGCTTTCTTT. The chain carries TRBV29-1 and TRBJ1-1; D perhaps matches TRBD1 (6 bases). V was cut by 0 bases and J by 1 base, with 18 bases left in between. The CDR3 totals 17 residues. From germline, CDR1 is SQVTM and CDR2 ANQGSEA.

This sequence joins TRBV18 and TRBJ1-1; no definite D call. V lost 5 bases and J 1 base, leaving 11 bases between the germline ends. The CDR3 is 14 residues long. The germline CDR1 and CDR2 sequences are KGHSH and LQKENI. CDR3 sequence (DNA): TGTGCCAGCTCATCCAATACGGGGAACACTGAAGCTTTCTTT. It yields the protein CASSSNTGNTEAFF.

This clonotype was counted at least ten times. A junction boundary mismatches the germline segment, possibly from a read error. V and J are TRBV5-1 and TRBJ2-1, with 11 positions matching TRBD1. The CDR3 length is 15 residues. CDR1 is SGHRS, CDR2 YFSETQ, per germline. CDR3 residues: CASSTGQGAYNEQFF. CDR3 bases: TGTGCCAGCAGTACCGGACAGGGGGCTTACAATGAGCAGTTCTTC.

Regarding this clonotype: Being one base from a much bigger clone, this may be a read error. V is TRBV5-5 and J is TRBJ2-1; weak D call: TRBD1 (5 bases). Trimming stripped 4 bases from V and 9 bases from J, with 20 bases between. The CDR3 totals 15 residues. Germline values: CDR1 SGHKS, CDR2 YYEKEE (reference sequence). The CDR3 bases are TGTGCCAGCAGCCAAGTCTCCGTCAGGGTCAGTGAGCAGTTCTTC. This encodes CASSQVSVRVSEQFF.

This clonotype was seen only a few times. The chain recombines TRBV28 with TRBJ2-6, with D possibly TRBD1 on 7 matching bases. The germline V gene has CDR1 MDHEN and CDR2 SYDVKM. V lost 8 bases, J lost 4 bases, and 21 bases lay in between. The CDR3 covers 17 residues. The CDR3 nucleotides read TGTGCCAGCCGGCCCAGGGGGGAGCTGGGAGGGGCCAACGTCCTGACTTTC. This codes for CASRPRGELGGANVLTF.

The chain links TRBV7-6 to TRBJ1-1, with D perhaps TRBD1 (6 bases). V was trimmed by 1 base and J by 2 bases, leaving 11 bases between them. Germline CDR1 SGHVS, CDR2 FNYEAQ. The CDR3 spans 15 residues. The CDR3 DNA is TGTGCCAGCAGCTTAGGGACAGCCCGTAACACTGAAGCTTTCTTT. Translating it yields CASSLGTARNTEAFF.

This clonotype was counted at least ten times. The chain recombines TRBV5-1 with TRBJ2-5; 7 nucleotides align to TRBD1. There are 16 residues in the CDR3. V lost 4 bases and J lost 5; bases outside the gene matches: 14. Germline CDR1 and CDR2: SGHRS and YFSETQ. The CDR3 loop reads CASSLAKQGRGETQYF. CDR3 bases: TGCGCCAGCAGCCTCGCAAAACAGGGGCGTGGGGAGACCCAGTACTTC.

This clonotype showed up just a few times. J is TRBJ2-1 and V is TRBV6-5; 10 nucleotides align to TRBD2. The germline CDR1 and CDR2 sequences are MNHEY and SVGAGI. V shed 0 bases and J 10 bases; nucleotides not matched to a gene: 6. This CDR3 has 15 residues. The CDR3 spells CASSYSGTSDEEQFF. CDR3 DNA sequence: TGTGCCAGCAGTTACTCCGGGACTAGCGATGAGGAGCAGTTCTTC.

In this sample, this clonotype turned up a few times. This chain links TRBV12-3 or TRBV12-4 with TRBJ1-2, with D possibly being TRBD1 (6 bases). This CDR3 comprises 14 residues. V dropped 8 bases and J dropped 8 bases, with 21 bases sitting between them. CDR3 sequence (DNA): TGTGCCAGCGGTTACAGGGTGACGGGTAAAGGCTACACCTTC. Residues: CASGYRVTGKGYTF.

In the case of this clonotype: This may be a read error, as it is one base from a much larger clone. The chain is built from TRBV4-3 and TRBJ2-3; tentative D call: TRBD2 (5 bases). The CDR3 is 16 residues long. V gave up 4 bases and J gave up 2 bases, with 16 bases separating them. From germline, CDR1 is LGHNA and CDR2 YSLEER. CDR3 region: CASSRVALASTDTQYF. Here the CDR3 DNA reads TGCGCCAGCAGCCGAGTGGCGCTAGCCTCCACAGATACGCAGTATTTT.

At least ten counts were recorded for this clonotype. The chain recombines TRBV11-2 with TRBJ2-7, with a tentative D call TRBD1 (5 bases). Between the trimmed V and J ends, which lost 1 base and 4 bases, there was a span of 11 bases. The CDR3 runs 14 residues. Germline V CDR1 and CDR2: SGHAT, FQNNGV. CDR3 in DNA: TGTGCCAGCAGCTTAGGGCCGACAGAGTACGAGCAGTACTTC. Amino acid sequence: CASSLGPTEYEQYF.

In this sample, this clonotype turned up many times. The J gene is TRBJ2-3, the V gene TRBV5-1, with 10 nucleotides matching TRBD2. V shed 4 bases and J 4 bases; nucleotides not matched to a gene: 9. This CDR3 comprises 16 residues. Germline CDR1 is SGHRS and CDR2 is YFSETQ. The CDR3 region is CASSLGGTSVADTQYF. The CDR3 region has the DNA TGCGCCAGCAGCCTGGGAGGGACTAGCGTTGCAGATACGCAGTATTTT.

Comments on this clonotype: A read error may be the cause here, since a much bigger clone is one base away. The CDR3 region has the DNA TGCGGCGTTGAAATCGGACAGTTACCCTACGAGCAGTACTTC. It encodes CGVEIGQLPYEQYF. The genes are TRBV29-1 and TRBJ2-4, with D maybe TRBD1 (6 bases). The tail of the sequence fits TRBJ2-7 better, so the J call may be wrong. The CDR3 covers 14 residues. The germline CDR1 and CDR2 sequences are SQVTM and ANQGSEA.

This chain uses TRBV6-1 with TRBJ1-1; D gene uncertain. This CDR3 comprises 11 residues. Germline V CDR1 and CDR2: MNHNS, SASEGT. Trimming took off 2 bases at V and 7 bases at J, with 5 bases between the two ends. The CDR3 region is CASSEPIEAFF. In nucleotides, the CDR3 is TGTGCCAGCAGTGAACCAATTGAAGCTTTCTTT.

This clonotype has only a few counts. This chain connects TRBV30 to TRBJ2-7; no firm D call. V gave up 3 bases and J gave up 3 bases, with 9 bases separating them. The CDR3 is made up of 12 amino acids. From germline, CDR1 is GTSNPN and CDR2 SVGIG (reference sequence). The CDR3 protein is CAWSYTLYEQYF. For the CDR3, the DNA is TGTGCCTGGAGCTACACACTCTACGAGCAGTACTTC. Full variable domain (rest looked up from reference TRBV30 and TRBJ2-7): SQTIHQWPATLVQPVGSPLSLECTVEGTSNPNLYWYRQAAGRGLQLLFYSVGIGQISSEVPQNLSASRPQDRQFILSSKKLLLSDSGFYLCAWSYTLYEQYFGPGTRLTVT.

The genes are TRBV7-9 and TRBJ2-2, with D unclear. Germline V gives CDR1 SEHNR, CDR2 FQNEAQ (reference sequence). CDR3 size: 15 residues. With 2 bases removed from V and 3 bases from J, the gap between germline ends came to 10 bases. Written as DNA, the CDR3 is TGTGCCAGCAGCTTAAGGTTGCCCTACACCGGGGAGCTGTTTTTT. Its translation is CASSLRLPYTGELFF.

This clonotype came up a few times. The chain couples TRBV5-1 to TRBJ2-6; D gene uncertain. This CDR3 contains 16 residues. Trimming removed 3 bases from V and 0 bases from J, with 10 bases in between. Germline V gene data show CDR1 as SGHRS and CDR2 as YFSETQ. As DNA, the CDR3 is TGCGCCAGCAGCTCCCCGACCACCTCTGGGGCCAACGTCCTGACTTTC. Encoded protein: CASSSPTTSGANVLTF.

On this clonotype itself: This may stem from a read error, because a much larger clone lies one nucleotide away. The CDR3 end shows no conserved phenylalanine or tryptophan, and so a read error is likely. The chain uses TRBV29-1 and TRBJ1-1, with D tentatively TRBD1 (6 bases). Germline-derived CDR1 and CDR2 are SQVTM and ANQGSEA. The CDR3 contains 17 residues. V lost 5 bases and J 0 bases, leaving 22 bases between the germline ends. This CDR3 reads CSVSGLTGGHMNTEAFC. The CDR3 DNA sequence: TGCAGCGTTTCAGGGTTGACAGGCGGACATATGAACACTGAAGCTTTCTGT.

The rearrangement joins TRBV9 to TRBJ2-1; 8 nucleotides align to TRBD2. After removal of 0 bases from V and 4 bases from J, the junction contained 6 bases not matched to a gene. The germline V gene encodes CDR1 SGDLS and CDR2 YYNGEE. The length of the CDR3 is 16 residues. CDR3 sequence reads: CASSVAAGDHYNEQFF. In DNA, the CDR3 is TGTGCCAGCAGCGTAGCAGCGGGGGACCATTACAATGAGCAGTTCTTC.

The sample holds a few counts of this clonotype. The chain combines TRBV4-3 with TRBJ2-1; 8 bases map to TRBD2. The CDR3 is made up of 15 amino acids. V was clipped by 0 bases and J by 9 bases; unmatched bases: 7. CDR1 and CDR2 (germline): LGHNA, YSLEER. The CDR3 spells CASSQDLAGQVEQFF. Written as DNA, the CDR3 is TGCGCCAGCAGCCAAGACCTAGCGGGTCAAGTTGAGCAGTTCTTC.